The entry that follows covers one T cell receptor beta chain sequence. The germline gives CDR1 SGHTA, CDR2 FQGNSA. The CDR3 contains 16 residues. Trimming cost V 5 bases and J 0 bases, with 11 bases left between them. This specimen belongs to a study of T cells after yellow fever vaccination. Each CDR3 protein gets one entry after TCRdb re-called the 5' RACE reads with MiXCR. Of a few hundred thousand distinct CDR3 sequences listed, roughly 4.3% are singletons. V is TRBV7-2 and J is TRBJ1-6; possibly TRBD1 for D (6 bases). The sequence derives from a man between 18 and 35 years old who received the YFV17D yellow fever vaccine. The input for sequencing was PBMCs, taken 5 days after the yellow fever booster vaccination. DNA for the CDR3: TGTGCCAGCAGCGCACAGGGAAGCTCCTATAATTCACCCCTCCACTTT. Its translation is CASSAQGSSYNSPLHF.